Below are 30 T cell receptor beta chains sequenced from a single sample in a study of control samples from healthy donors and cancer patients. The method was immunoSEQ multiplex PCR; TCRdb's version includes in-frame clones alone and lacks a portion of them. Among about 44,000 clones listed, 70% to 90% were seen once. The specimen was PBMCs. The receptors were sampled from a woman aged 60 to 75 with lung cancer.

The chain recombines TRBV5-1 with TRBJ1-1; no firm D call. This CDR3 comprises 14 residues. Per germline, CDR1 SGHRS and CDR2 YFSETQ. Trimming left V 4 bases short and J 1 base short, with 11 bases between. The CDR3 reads CASSEIGPNTEAFF. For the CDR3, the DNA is TGCGCCAGCAGCGAAATCGGCCCGAACACTGAAGCTTTCTTT. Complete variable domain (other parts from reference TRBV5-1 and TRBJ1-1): KAGVTQTPRYLIKTRGQQVTLSCSPISGHRSVSWYQQTPGQGLQFLFEYFSETQRNKGNFPGRFSGRQFSNSRSEMNVSTLELGDSALYLCASSEIGPNTEAFFGQGTRLTVV.

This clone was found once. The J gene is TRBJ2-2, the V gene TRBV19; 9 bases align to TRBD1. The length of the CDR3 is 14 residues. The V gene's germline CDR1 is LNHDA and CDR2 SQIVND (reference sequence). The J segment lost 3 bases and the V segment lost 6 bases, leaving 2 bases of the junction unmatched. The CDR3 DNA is TGTGCCAGTAGAGGGACAGGGTACACCGGGGAGCTGTTTTTT. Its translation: CASRGTGYTGELFF.

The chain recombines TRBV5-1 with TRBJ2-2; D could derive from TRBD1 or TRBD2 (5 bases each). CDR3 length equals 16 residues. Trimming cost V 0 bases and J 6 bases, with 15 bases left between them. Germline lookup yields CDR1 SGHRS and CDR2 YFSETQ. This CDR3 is CASSLVGVPIPGELFF. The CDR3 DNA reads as TGCGCCAGCAGCTTGGTGGGGGTTCCCATACCCGGGGAGCTGTTTTTT.

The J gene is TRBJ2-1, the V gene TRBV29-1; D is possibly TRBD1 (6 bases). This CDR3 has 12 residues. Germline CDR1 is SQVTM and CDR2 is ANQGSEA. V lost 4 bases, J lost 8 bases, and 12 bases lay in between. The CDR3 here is CSVGQDVYEQFF. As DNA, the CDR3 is TGCAGCGTTGGACAGGATGTATATGAGCAGTTCTTC.

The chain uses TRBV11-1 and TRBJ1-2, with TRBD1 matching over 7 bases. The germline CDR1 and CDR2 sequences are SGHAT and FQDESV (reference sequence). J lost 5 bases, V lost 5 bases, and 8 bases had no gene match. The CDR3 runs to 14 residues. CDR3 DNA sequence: TGTGCCAGCAGCCCCGGACAGGTTTCGTATGGCTACACCTTC. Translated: CASSPGQVSYGYTF.

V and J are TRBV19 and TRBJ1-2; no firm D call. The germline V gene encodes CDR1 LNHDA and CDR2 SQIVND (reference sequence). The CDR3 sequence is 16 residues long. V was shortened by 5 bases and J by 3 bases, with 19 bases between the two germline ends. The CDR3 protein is CASSSLGREAHYGYTF. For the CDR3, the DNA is TGTGCCAGTAGTTCCCTGGGTCGGGAGGCCCACTATGGCTACACCTTC.

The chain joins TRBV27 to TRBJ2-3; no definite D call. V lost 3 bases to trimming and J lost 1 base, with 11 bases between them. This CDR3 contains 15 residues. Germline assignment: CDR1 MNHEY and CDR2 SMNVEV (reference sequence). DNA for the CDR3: TGTGCCAGCAGTTTGGAACTGGTGGGCACAGATACGCAGTATTTT. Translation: CASSLELVGTDTQYF.

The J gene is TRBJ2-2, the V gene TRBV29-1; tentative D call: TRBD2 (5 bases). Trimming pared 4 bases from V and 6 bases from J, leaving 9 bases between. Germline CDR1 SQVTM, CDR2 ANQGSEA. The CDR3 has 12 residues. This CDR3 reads CSVAEGSGELFF. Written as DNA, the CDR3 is TGCAGCGTTGCTGAGGGCTCCGGGGAGCTGTTTTTT.

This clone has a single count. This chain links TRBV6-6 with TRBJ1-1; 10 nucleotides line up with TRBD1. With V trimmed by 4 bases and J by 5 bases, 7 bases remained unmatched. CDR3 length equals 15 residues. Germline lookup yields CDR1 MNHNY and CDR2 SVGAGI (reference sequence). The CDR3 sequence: CASSSTRDRGTEAFF. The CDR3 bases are TGTGCCAGCAGTTCGACCCGGGACAGGGGTACTGAAGCTTTCTTT.

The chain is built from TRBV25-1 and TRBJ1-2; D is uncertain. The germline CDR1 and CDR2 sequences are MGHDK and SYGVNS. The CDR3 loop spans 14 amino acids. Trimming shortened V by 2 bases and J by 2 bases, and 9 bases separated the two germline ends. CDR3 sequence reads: CASSEIGPNYGYTF. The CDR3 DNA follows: TGTGCCAGCAGTGAAATAGGACCGAACTATGGCTACACCTTC.

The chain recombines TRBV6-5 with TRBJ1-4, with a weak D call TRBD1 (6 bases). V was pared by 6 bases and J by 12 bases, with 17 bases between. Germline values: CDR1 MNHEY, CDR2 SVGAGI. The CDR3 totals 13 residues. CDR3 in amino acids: CASRGAGNEELFF. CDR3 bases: TGTGCCAGCAGGGGGGCCGGGAACGAGGAACTGTTTTTT.

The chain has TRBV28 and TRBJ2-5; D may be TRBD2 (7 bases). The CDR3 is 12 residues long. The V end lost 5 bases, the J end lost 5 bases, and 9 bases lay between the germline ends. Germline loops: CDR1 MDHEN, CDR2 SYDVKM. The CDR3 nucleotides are TGTGCCAGCAGTGAGGGGGGGGAGACCCAGTACTTC. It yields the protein CASSEGGETQYF.

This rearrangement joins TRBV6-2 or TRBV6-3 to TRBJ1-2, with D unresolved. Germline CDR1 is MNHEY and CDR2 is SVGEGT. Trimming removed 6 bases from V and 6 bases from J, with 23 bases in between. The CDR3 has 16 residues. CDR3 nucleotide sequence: TGTGCCAGCAGCCCTCAGTCCGGGCTTTGGAAAGATGGCTACACCTTC. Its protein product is CASSPQSGLWKDGYTF.

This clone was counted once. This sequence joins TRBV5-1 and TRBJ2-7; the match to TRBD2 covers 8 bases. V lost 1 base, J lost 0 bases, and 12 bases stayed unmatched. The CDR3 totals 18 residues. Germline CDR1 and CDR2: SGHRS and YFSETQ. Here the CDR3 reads CASSLTNGRAESSYEQYF. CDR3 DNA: TGCGCCAGCAGCTTGACTAACGGGAGGGCCGAAAGCTCCTACGAGCAGTACTTC.

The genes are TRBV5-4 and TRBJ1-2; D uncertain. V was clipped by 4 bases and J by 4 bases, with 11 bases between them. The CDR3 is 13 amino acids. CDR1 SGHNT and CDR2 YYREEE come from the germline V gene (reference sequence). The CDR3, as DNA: TGTGCCAGCAGCCACGGCGGGTTCTATGGCTACACCTTC. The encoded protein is CASSHGGFYGYTF. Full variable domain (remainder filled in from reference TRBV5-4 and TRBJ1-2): ETGVTQSPTHLIKTRGQQVTLRCSSQSGHNTVSWYQQALGQGPQFIFQYYREEENGRGNFPPRFSGLQFPNYSSELNVNALELDDSALYLCASSHGGFYGYTFGSGTRLTVV.

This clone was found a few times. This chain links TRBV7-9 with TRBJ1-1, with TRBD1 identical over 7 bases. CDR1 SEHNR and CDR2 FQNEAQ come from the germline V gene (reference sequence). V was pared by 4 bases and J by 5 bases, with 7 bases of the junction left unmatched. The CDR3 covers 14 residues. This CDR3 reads CASSSRTGRTEAFF. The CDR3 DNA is TGTGCCAGCAGCTCTCGGACAGGACGGACTGAAGCTTTCTTT.

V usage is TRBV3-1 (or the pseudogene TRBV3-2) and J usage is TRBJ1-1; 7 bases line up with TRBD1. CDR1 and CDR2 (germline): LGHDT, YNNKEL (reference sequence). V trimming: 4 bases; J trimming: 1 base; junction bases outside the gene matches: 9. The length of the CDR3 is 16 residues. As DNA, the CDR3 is TGTGCCAGCAGCCCAGAGAGGGGGCGAGGGAACACTGAAGCTTTCTTT. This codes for CASSPERGRGNTEAFF.

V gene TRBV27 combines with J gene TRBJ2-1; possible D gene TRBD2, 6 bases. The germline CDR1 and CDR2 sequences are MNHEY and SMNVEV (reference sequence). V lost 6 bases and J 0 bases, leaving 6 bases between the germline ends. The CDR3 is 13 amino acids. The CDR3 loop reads CASRGLSYNEQFF. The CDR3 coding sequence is TGTGCCAGCAGGGGACTCTCCTACAATGAGCAGTTCTTC.

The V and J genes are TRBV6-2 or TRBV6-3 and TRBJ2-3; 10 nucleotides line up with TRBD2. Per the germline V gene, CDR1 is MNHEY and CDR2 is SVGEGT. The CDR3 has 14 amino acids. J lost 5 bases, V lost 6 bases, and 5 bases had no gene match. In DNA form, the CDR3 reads TGTGCCAGCAGCCAACTAGCGGGAATAGATACGCAGTATTTT. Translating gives CASSQLAGIDTQYF.

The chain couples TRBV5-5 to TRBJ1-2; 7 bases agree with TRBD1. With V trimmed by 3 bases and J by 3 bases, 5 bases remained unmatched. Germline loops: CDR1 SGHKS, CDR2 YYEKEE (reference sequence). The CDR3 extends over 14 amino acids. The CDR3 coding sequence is TGTGCCAGCAGCTCCTTCAGGGGGGACTATGGCTACACCTTC. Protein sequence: CASSSFRGDYGYTF.

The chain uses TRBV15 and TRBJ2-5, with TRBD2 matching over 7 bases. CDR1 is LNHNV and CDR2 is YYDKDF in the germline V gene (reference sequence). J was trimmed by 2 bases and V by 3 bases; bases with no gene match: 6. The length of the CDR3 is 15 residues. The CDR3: CATSSGREGQETQYF. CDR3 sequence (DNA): TGTGCCACCAGCAGCGGCAGGGAGGGGCAAGAGACCCAGTACTTC.

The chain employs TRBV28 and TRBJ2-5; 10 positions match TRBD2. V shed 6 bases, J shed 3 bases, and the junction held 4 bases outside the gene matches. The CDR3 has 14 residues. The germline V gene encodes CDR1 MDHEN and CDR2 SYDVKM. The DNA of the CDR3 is TGTGCCAGCAGACTAGCGGGATATGAAGAGACCCAGTACTTC. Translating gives CASRLAGYEETQYF.

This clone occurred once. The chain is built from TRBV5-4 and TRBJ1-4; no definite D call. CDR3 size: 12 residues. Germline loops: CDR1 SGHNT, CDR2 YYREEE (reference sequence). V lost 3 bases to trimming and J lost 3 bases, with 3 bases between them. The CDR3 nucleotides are TGTGCCAGCAGCTCGTCTAATGAAAAACTGTTTTTT. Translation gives CASSSSNEKLFF.

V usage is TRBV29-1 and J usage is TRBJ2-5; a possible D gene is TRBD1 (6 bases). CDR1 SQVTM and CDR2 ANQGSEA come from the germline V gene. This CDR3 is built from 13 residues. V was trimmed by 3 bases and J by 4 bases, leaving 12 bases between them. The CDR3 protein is CSVDRGGGETQYF. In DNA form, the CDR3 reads TGCAGCGTTGATAGAGGGGGTGGAGAGACCCAGTACTTC.

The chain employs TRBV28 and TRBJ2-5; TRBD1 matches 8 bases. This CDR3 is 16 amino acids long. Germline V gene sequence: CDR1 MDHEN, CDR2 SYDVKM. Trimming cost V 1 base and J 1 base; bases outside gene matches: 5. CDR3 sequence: CASSLYTGGGQETQYF. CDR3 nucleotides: TGTGCCAGCAGTTTATATACAGGGGGAGGCCAAGAGACCCAGTACTTC.

CDR3 DNA: TGTGCCAGCAGCGTAGTGGGGGCCTCTAGGATTGATGAAGCTTTCTTT. Translating it yields CASSVVGASRIDEAFF. The V gene is TRBV9, the J gene TRBJ1-1, with D possibly being TRBD1 (6 bases). CDR1 is SGDLS, CDR2 YYNGEE, per germline. CDR3 size: 16 residues. Trimming cost V 0 bases and J 7 bases, with 19 bases left between them.

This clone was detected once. This CDR3 is CASSSTSGRGTDTQYF. CDR3 sequence (DNA): TGTGCCAGCAGTTCGACTAGCGGGAGAGGCACAGATACGCAGTATTTT. J is TRBJ2-3 and V is TRBV5-4; 12 bases agree with TRBD2. The CDR3 has 16 residues. With 5 bases clipped from V and 1 base from J, the junction kept 5 bases outside the gene matches. CDR1 is SGHNT and CDR2 is YYREEE in the germline V gene (reference sequence).

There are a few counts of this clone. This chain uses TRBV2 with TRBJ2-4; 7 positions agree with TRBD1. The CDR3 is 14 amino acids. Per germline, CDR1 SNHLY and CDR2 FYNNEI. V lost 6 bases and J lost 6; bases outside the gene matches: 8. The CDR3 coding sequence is TGTGCCAGCAGAGCAGGGGGAAGGGGAAACATTCAGTACTTC. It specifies CASRAGGRGNIQYF. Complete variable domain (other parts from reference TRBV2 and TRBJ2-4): EPEVTQTPSHQVTQMGQEVILRCVPISNHLYFYWYRQILGQKVEFLVSFYNNEISEKSEIFDDQFSVERPDGSNFTLKIRSTKLEDSAMYFCASRAGGRGNIQYFGAGTRLSVL.

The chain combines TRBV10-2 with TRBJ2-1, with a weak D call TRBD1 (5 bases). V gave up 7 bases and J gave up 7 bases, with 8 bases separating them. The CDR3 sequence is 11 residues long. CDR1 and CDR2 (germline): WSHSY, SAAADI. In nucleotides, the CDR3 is TGCGCCAGCACAGGGTGGAATGAGCAGTTCTTC. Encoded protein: CASTGWNEQFF.

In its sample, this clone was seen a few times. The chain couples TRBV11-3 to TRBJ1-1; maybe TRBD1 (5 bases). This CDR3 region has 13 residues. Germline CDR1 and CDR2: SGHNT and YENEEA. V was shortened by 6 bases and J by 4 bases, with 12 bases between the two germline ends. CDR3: CASRLGGITEAFF. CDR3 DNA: TGTGCCAGCAGGTTGGGGGGGATCACTGAAGCTTTCTTT.